This TCR beta chain stems from a study of T cells in localized non-small cell lung cancer. Trimming left V 0 bases short and J 1 base short, with 7 bases between. The CDR3 spans 14 residues. From germline, CDR1 is SGHRS and CDR2 YFSETQ. As concerns this clone: Its antigen is unknown.

The assay was immunoSEQ multiplex PCR, and TCRdb's table has in-frame clones only and misses some. The repertoire consists of under 6,500 clones, with under 45% occurring once and the leading ten covering approximately 15%. General study points: Density of T cells in blood, when higher, went with longer overall survival.

Sequencing was performed on lung tumor tissue, taken before any cancer treatment. The rearrangement uses TRBV5-1 and TRBJ1-1; D is unresolved. The receptor comes from a man between 40 and 70 years old with stage I lung adenocarcinoma. CDR3 nucleotide sequence: TGCGCCAGCAGCTTGGGGGATGGGAACACTGAAGCTTTCTTT. It specifies CASSLGDGNTEAFF.